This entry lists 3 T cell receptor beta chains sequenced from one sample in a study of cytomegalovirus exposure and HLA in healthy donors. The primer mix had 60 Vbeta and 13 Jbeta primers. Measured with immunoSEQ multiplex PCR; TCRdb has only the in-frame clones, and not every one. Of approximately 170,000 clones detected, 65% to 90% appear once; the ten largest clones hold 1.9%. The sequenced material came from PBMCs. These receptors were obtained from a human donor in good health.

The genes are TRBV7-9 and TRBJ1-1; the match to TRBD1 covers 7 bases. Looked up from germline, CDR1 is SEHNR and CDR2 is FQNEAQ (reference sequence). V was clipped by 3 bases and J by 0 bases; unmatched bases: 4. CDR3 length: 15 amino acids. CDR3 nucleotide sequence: TGTGCCAGCAGCTTTATGGGACAGATGAACACTGAAGCTTTCTTT. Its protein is CASSFMGQMNTEAFF.

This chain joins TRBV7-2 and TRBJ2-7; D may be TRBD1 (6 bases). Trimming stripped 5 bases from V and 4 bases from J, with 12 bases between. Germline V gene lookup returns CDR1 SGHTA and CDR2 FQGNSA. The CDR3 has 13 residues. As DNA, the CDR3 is TGTGCCAGCAGCAGGCAGGGGCTTTACGAGCAGTACTTC. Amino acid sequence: CASSRQGLYEQYF. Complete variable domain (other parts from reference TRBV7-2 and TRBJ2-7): GAGVSQSPSNKVTEKGKDVELRCDPISGHTALYWYRQSLGQGLEFLIYFQGNSAPDKSGLPSDRFSAERTGGSVSTLTIQRTQQEDSAVYLCASSRQGLYEQYFGPGTRLTVT.

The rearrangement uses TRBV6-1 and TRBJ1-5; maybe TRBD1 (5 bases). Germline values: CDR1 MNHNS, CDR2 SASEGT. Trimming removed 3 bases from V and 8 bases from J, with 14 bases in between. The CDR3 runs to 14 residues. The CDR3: CASSDWGSPKPQHF. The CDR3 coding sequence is TGTGCCAGCAGTGATTGGGGCAGTCCGAAGCCCCAGCATTTT.